This TCR beta chain was recorded in a study of breast tumors, draining lymph nodes, adjacent tissues. Broader study findings: Luminal-like breast cancer showed significantly greater tumor-nontumor repertoire similarity than basal-like breast cancer did. The data were judged consistent with most tumor T cells coming from lymph node and expanding in tumor. That most tumor T cells come from lymph nodes remained unproven.

This clonotype appeared many times. What it binds is not known. TCRdb reanalysed the multiplex PCR reads using MiXCR and keeps one entry per CDR3 protein. Here the sample spans around 66,000 distinct CDR3 sequences, roughly 44% being singletons. V shed 9 bases, J shed 4 bases, and the junction held 9 bases outside the gene matches. CDR3 length: 14 residues. Germline V gene lookup returns CDR1 WSHSY and CDR2 SAAADI. Sequencing input: breast tumor tissue. The V and J genes are TRBV10-2 and TRBJ2-5, with 9 bases identical to TRBD1. The origin of this receptor is a female donor with breast cancer. Some clones in this sample may be carry-over from other donors' samples. This chain's CDR3 is CASKDRGGRETQYF. The CDR3 nucleotides read TGCGCCAGTAAGGACAGGGGCGGGAGAGAGACCCAGTACTTC.